The clone carrying this TCR beta chain was picked up a small number of times. The data stem from a study of T-cell reconstitution after alpha-beta-depleted transplantation in children. For TCRbeta, the library was prepared with unique molecular identifiers. Each CDR3 protein gets one entry after TCRdb re-called the PCR reads with MiXCR. Of hundreds of thousands of distinct CDR3 sequences listed, approximately 16% are singletons. Germline V CDR1 and CDR2: SGHRS, YFSETQ. V was trimmed by 2 bases and J by 0 bases, leaving 12 bases between them. The CDR3 runs to 16 residues. The chain employs TRBV5-1 and TRBJ2-1, with D tentatively TRBD2 (5 bases). The sample consisted of PBMCs from the stem cell graft donor, taken from the stem cell graft. The clonotype was recovered from a human donor who donated a stem cell graft to a child with acute lymphoblastic leukemia. The DNA of the CDR3 is TGCGCCAGCAGCTTAAAGGACTTGAGCTCCTACAATGAGCAGTTCTTC. It codes for CASSLKDLSSYNEQFF.